Below are 25 T cell receptor beta chains sequenced from a single sample in a study of human T cells and chemical hapten exposure (dated by TCRdb to about 2021). Interpreted using the paper, the time point label stands for: pre-sensitization, week 0. Read against the paper, the sample's treatment or condition label means: therapeutic diphenylcyclopropenone sensitization with weekly scalp DPC. Libraries were constructed by RACE. Sequencing instrument: NextSeq 500. The public reads were reprocessed in TCRdb via fastp at Q25 and MiXCR, keeping in-frame beta chains. One record per CDR3 amino acid sequence lists the most common genes and DNA. Present in this sample are 250,000 or so distinct CDR3 sequences, around 7.3% of which were seen just once. The ten biggest clones cover about 1.2% of the sample. Sequences were derived from whole blood, sampled in connection with sensitization to the hapten diphenylcyclopropenone (DPC). All receptors come from a man between 18 and 35 years old with alopecia areata. Some clones in this sample may be carry-over from other donors' samples.

V is TRBV7-6 and J is TRBJ1-3, with D perhaps TRBD1 (6 bases). Germline CDR1 SGHVS, CDR2 FNYEAQ. The V end lost 5 bases, the J end lost 5 bases, and 28 bases lay between the germline ends. This CDR3 is 19 amino acids long. CDR3 loop: CASSPEGGSPAFSRNTIYF. The CDR3 DNA reads as TGTGCCAGCAGCCCCGAGGGGGGCAGCCCAGCCTTCTCACGAAACACCATATATTTT.

This clonotype was observed a few times. This chain links TRBV3-1 with TRBJ1-1; weak D call: TRBD1 (5 bases). Germline V gene lookup returns CDR1 LGHDT and CDR2 YNNKEL (reference sequence). The CDR3 runs 16 residues. V gave up 4 bases and J gave up 1 base, with 16 bases separating them. The DNA for the CDR3 is TGTGCCAGCAGCCCCCCCAAAGCGAGGGGGAACACTGAAGCTTTCTTT. This translates into CASSPPKARGNTEAFF.

The chain combines TRBV6-5 with TRBJ2-1; 8 bases fit TRBD1. The germline CDR1 and CDR2 sequences are MNHEY and SVGAGI. The CDR3 sequence is 14 residues long. Losses at the gene ends were 9 bases for V and 2 bases for J; bases not matched to a gene: 6. The CDR3 nucleotides are TGTGCCAGTCGCAGGGGGCGGACCTACAATGAGCAGTTCTTC. This encodes CASRRGRTYNEQFF.

This rearrangement joins TRBV6-1 to TRBJ2-1; 8 positions agree with TRBD1. This CDR3 region has 15 residues. Germline V gene data show CDR1 as MNHNS and CDR2 as SASEGT. The V and J ends lost 5 bases and 4 bases, in that order; junction bases with no gene match: 7. The chain's CDR3 is CASSPRGPFYNEQFF. DNA of the CDR3: TGTGCCAGCAGTCCCAGGGGGCCCTTTTACAATGAGCAGTTCTTC.

This clonotype was seen only a few times. The CDR3 coding sequence is TGTGCCAGCAGCTTCGAACCTCTGGCTAGCGGGGTCCCTGAGCAGTTCTTC. It encodes CASSFEPLASGVPEQFF. The V gene is TRBV5-5, the J gene TRBJ2-1; 9 nucleotides line up with TRBD2. The CDR3 spans 17 residues. J was trimmed by 9 bases and V by 2 bases; bases with no gene match: 15. Germline CDR1 reads SGHKS; CDR2 reads YYEKEE (reference sequence).

The chain recombines TRBV20-1 with TRBJ2-1, with 7 bases that match TRBD1. Losses at the gene ends were 0 bases for V and 3 bases for J; bases not matched to a gene: 11. This CDR3 is built from 17 residues. Germline CDR1 is DFQATT and CDR2 is SNEGSKA (reference sequence). The DNA for the CDR3 is TGCAGTGCTAGAGACGACAGGGAGTTGGGTTTCTACAATGAGCAGTTCTTC. The encoded protein is CSARDDRELGFYNEQFF.

In its sample, this clonotype was seen a few times. The V gene is TRBV7-9, the J gene TRBJ2-3; D unclear. V shed 5 bases and J shed 4 bases, with 16 bases lying between them. The germline gives CDR1 SEHNR, CDR2 FQNEAQ (reference sequence). The CDR3 is 15 amino acids. The CDR3 is CASSPGSASSDTQYF. The CDR3 DNA follows: TGTGCCAGCAGCCCAGGTTCCGCTTCTTCAGATACGCAGTATTTT. Drawing the rest from reference TRBV7-9 and TRBJ2-3, the complete variable domain is DTGVSQNPRHKITKRGQNVTFRCDPISEHNRLYWYRQTLGQGPEFLTYFQNEAQLEKSRLLSDRFSAERPKGSFSTLEIQRTEQGDSAMYLCASSPGSASSDTQYFGPGTRLTVL.

The V gene is TRBV4-3, the J gene TRBJ2-3, with a weak D call TRBD2 (6 bases). The CDR3 runs to 13 residues. The V gene's germline CDR1 is LGHNA and CDR2 YSLEER. V lost 0 bases and J lost 13, with 14 bases in between. For the CDR3, the DNA is TGCGCCAGCAGCCAAGAGGGGGAGGTCTCCAAGTATTTT. Protein sequence: CASSQEGEVSKYF.

The chain employs TRBV6-2 or TRBV6-3 and TRBJ2-4, with unresolved D. The CDR3 consists of 12 residues. Germline CDR1 and CDR2: MNHEY and SVGEGT. V was trimmed by 3 bases and J by 3 bases, leaving 3 bases between them. DNA of the CDR3: TGTGCCAGCAGTTATAGCAAAAACATTCAGTACTTC. It specifies CASSYSKNIQYF.

V gene TRBV4-1 combines with J gene TRBJ2-7; D possibly uses TRBD1 or TRBD2 (6 bases each). Germline CDR1 is MGHRA and CDR2 is YSYEKL. The germline V and J ends were trimmed by 1 base and 9 bases, with 13 bases remaining between them. The CDR3 runs to 13 residues. CDR3 DNA: TGCGCCAGCAGCCAAGTAGCCAGGGGAGGGCAGTACTTC. Translating it yields CASSQVARGGQYF.

The chain links TRBV6-5 to TRBJ1-3; D remains ambiguous. The CDR3 has 14 residues. Germline values: CDR1 MNHEY, CDR2 SVGAGI. The V and J ends lost 10 bases and 0 bases respectively, with 13 bases between them. DNA for the CDR3: TGTGCCACTATTGCGGAGGTCTCTGGAAACACCATATATTTT. Amino acid sequence: CATIAEVSGNTIYF.

This clonotype has just a few counts. This rearrangement joins TRBV27 to TRBJ2-1; no reliable D call. Trimming cost V 3 bases and J 2 bases, with 14 bases left between them. CDR3 length: 16 amino acids. Germline V CDR1 and CDR2: MNHEY, SMNVEV (reference sequence). In DNA form, the CDR3 reads TGTGCCAGCAGTTTCTTCCTAGACTCCGCCTACAATGAGCAGTTCTTC. Amino acids: CASSFFLDSAYNEQFF.

The chain couples TRBV6-6 to TRBJ2-7, with TRBD1 matching 7 bases. This CDR3 comprises 15 residues. Per germline, CDR1 MNHNY and CDR2 SVGAGI (reference sequence). Trimming took 5 bases from V and 0 from J; bases not matched to a gene: 7. This chain's CDR3 is CASSATGRHSYEQYF. Written as DNA, the CDR3 is TGTGCCAGCAGTGCGACAGGGCGCCACTCCTACGAGCAGTACTTC.

This clonotype turned up a few times. The rearrangement links TRBV12-3 or TRBV12-4 to TRBJ1-5; 12 bases line up with TRBD1. This CDR3 spans 15 amino acids. V gave up 5 bases and J gave up 8 bases; unmatched junction bases: 7. CDR3 in DNA: TGTGCCAGCAGTGCGGGGACAGGGGGCAAGGAGCCCCAGCATTTT. Amino acid sequence: CASSAGTGGKEPQHF.

This rearrangement joins TRBV7-2 to TRBJ2-1, with D hard to call. V was clipped by 0 bases and J by 7 bases, with 10 bases between them. From germline, CDR1 is SGHTA and CDR2 FQGNSA. This CDR3 is 14 amino acids long. As DNA, the CDR3 is TGTGCCAGCAGCTTAGCGCGTGGTCCTAATGAGCAGTTCTTC. This codes for CASSLARGPNEQFF.

Only a few counts were recorded for this clonotype. This rearrangement joins TRBV19 to TRBJ1-5; D might be TRBD1 (5 bases). V lost 10 bases, J lost 3 bases, and 13 bases lay in between. The CDR3 length is 13 residues. CDR1 is LNHDA, CDR2 SQIVND, per germline (reference sequence). The CDR3 nucleotides read TGTGCCACCTCATCAGGGCCCAATCAGCCCCAGCATTTT. This encodes CATSSGPNQPQHF.

The V gene is TRBV5-6, the J gene TRBJ1-6; D uncertain. The germline gives CDR1 SGHDT, CDR2 YYEEEE. The V and J ends lost 4 bases and 9 bases respectively, with 14 bases between them. This CDR3 is built from 14 residues. The CDR3 loop is CASSLTRSSSPLHF. The CDR3 DNA reads TGTGCCAGCAGCCTCACCCGATCAAGTTCACCCCTCCACTTT.

This clonotype was detected ten times or more. The chain is built from TRBV5-4 and TRBJ2-1; 8 bases agree with TRBD1. The CDR3 covers 14 residues. Trimming cost V 5 bases and J 8 bases; bases outside gene matches: 9. From germline, CDR1 is SGHNT and CDR2 YYREEE (reference sequence). The CDR3 sequence is CASRSEQGADEQFF. CDR3 DNA: TGTGCCAGCAGAAGCGAGCAGGGGGCGGATGAGCAGTTCTTC.

This clonotype was detected a few times. The J gene is TRBJ1-1, the V gene TRBV5-1; D is ambiguous. Germline assignment: CDR1 SGHRS and CDR2 YFSETQ. This CDR3 contains 15 residues. V lost 0 bases to trimming and J lost 5 bases, with 14 bases between them. The CDR3 here is CASSLGDGLFTEAFF. CDR3 in DNA: TGCGCCAGCAGCTTGGGTGACGGCCTCTTTACTGAAGCTTTCTTT.

This clonotype occurred a few times. This chain joins TRBV14 and TRBJ1-6, with 7 bases lining up with TRBD1. This CDR3 comprises 15 residues. Germline V gene sequence: CDR1 SGHDN, CDR2 FVKESK. V dropped 1 base and J dropped 7; count of bases not matched to a gene: 4. In DNA, the CDR3 is TGTGCCAGCAGCCAAGTCGGAGGGGGCAATTCACCCCTCCACTTT. Its translation is CASSQVGGGNSPLHF.

At least ten counts were recorded for this clonotype. CDR3 sequence: CASSWGGTAGRTAFF. The CDR3 DNA sequence: TGTGCCAGCAGCTGGGGAGGGACAGCCGGAAGGACAGCTTTCTTT. The chain is built from TRBV5-8 and TRBJ1-1; TRBD1 agrees at 7 bases. The junction had 15 bases not matched to a gene; V was cut back by 3 bases and J by 10 bases. CDR1 and CDR2 from the germline V gene are SGHTS and YDEGEE. This CDR3 has 15 residues.

This clonotype appeared a few times. V and J are TRBV7-2 and TRBJ2-7; 7 nucleotides agree with TRBD2. Germline trimming cut 5 bases from V and 0 bases from J; bases unmatched to any gene: 4. In germline, CDR1 is SGHTA, CDR2 FQGNSA. The CDR3 is 14 residues long. Here the CDR3 reads CASSPSGASYEQYF. The CDR3 nucleotides read TGTGCCAGCAGCCCGAGCGGGGCCTCCTACGAGCAGTACTTC.

This chain links TRBV7-2 with TRBJ2-4; D may be TRBD1 (6 bases). The CDR3 runs to 14 residues. V lost 4 bases, J lost 7 bases, and 14 bases lay in between. CDR1 and CDR2 (germline): SGHTA, FQGNSA. CDR3 in amino acids: CASSSGWTVNIQYF. CDR3 DNA sequence: TGTGCCAGCAGCTCCGGATGGACAGTGAACATTCAGTACTTC.

This clonotype has more than one count but fewer than ten. CDR3 nucleotides: TGTGCCAGCAACGGAGGACACACAGATACGCAGTATTTT. Its translation: CASNGGHTDTQYF. The chain combines TRBV14 with TRBJ2-3; D possibly matches TRBD1 or TRBD2 (5 bases each). Trimming left V 7 bases short and J 2 bases short, with 10 bases between. The CDR3 is 13 amino acids. Looked up from germline, CDR1 is SGHDN and CDR2 is FVKESK. Complete variable domain (other parts from reference TRBV14 and TRBJ2-3): EAGVTQFPSHSVIEKGQTVTLRCDPISGHDNLYWYRRVMGKEIKFLLHFVKESKQDESGMPNNRFLAERTGGTYSTLKVQPAELEDSGVYFCASNGGHTDTQYFGPGTRLTVL.

This clonotype occurred many times. The chain couples TRBV12-3 or TRBV12-4 to TRBJ1-4, with D possibly TRBD1 on 5 matching bases. This CDR3 has 15 amino acids. Trimming removed 5 bases at V and 4 bases at J, with 14 bases between. The DNA for the CDR3 is TGTGCCAGCAGTCCCCCCGGCAGGGATAATGAAAAACTGTTTTTT. Translated: CASSPPGRDNEKLFF.